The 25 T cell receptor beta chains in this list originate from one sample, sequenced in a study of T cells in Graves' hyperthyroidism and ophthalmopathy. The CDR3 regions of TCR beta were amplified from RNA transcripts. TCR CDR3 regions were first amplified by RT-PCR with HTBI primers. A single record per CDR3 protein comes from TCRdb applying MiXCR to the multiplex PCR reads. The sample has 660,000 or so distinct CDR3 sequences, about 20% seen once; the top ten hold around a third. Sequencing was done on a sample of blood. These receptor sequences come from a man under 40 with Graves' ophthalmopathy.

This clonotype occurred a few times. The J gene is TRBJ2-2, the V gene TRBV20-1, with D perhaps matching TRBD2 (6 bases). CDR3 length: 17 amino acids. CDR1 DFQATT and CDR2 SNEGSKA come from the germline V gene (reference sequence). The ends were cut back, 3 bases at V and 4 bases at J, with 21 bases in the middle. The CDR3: CSASKFRGERSTGELFF. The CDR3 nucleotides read TGCAGTGCTAGTAAATTCCGCGGGGAAAGGAGCACCGGGGAGCTGTTTTTT.

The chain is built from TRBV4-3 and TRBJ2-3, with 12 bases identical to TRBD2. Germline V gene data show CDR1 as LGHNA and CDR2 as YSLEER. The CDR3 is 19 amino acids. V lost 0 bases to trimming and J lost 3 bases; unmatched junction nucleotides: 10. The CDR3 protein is CASSQDLRLAGEMTDTQYF. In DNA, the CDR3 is TGCGCCAGCAGCCAAGATTTGAGACTAGCGGGAGAGATGACAGATACGCAGTATTTT.

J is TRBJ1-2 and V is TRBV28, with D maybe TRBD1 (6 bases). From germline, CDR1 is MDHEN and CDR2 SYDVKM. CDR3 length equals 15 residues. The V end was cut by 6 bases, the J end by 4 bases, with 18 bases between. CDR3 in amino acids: CASSSLQGRTYGYTF. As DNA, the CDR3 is TGTGCCAGCAGCAGCTTACAGGGACGTACCTATGGCTACACCTTC.

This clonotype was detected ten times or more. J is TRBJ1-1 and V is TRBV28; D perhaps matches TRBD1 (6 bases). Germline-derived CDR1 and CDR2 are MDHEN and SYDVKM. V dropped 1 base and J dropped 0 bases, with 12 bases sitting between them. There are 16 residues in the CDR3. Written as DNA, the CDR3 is TGTGCCAGCAGTTTATCCCTGGGACACCTGAACACTGAAGCTTTCTTT. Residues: CASSLSLGHLNTEAFF.

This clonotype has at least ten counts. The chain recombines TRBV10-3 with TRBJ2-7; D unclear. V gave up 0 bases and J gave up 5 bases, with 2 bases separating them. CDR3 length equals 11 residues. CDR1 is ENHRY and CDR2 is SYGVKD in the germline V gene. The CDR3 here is CAISESDEQYF. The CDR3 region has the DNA TGTGCCATCAGTGAGTCGGACGAGCAGTACTTC.

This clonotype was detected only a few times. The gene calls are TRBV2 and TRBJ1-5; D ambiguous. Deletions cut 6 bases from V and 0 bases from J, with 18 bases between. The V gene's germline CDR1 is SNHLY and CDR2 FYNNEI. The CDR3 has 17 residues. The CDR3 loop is CASSRDKVGYSNQPQHF. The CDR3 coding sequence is TGTGCCAGCAGCAGAGACAAGGTCGGGTATAGCAATCAGCCCCAGCATTTT.

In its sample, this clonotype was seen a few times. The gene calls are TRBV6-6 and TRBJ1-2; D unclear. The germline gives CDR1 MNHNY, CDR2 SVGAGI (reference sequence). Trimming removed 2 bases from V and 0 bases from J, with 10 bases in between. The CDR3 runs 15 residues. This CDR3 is CASSYTPDPNYGYTF. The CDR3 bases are TGTGCCAGCAGTTACACCCCGGACCCTAACTATGGCTACACCTTC.

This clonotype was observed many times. The CDR3 DNA sequence: TGTGCCAGCAGTTTTTTCAAGGGTGAAGCTTTCTTT. This gives the protein CASSFFKGEAFF. J is TRBJ1-1 and V is TRBV12-3 or TRBV12-4; D is ambiguous. The CDR3 contains 12 residues. V was trimmed by 3 bases and J by 7 bases, leaving 9 bases between them.

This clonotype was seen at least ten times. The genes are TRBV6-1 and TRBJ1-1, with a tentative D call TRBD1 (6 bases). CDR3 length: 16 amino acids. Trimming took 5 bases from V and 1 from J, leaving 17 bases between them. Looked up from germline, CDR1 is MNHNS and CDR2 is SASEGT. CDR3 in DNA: TGTGCCAGCAGTAGGGATAAGGGGGGACCGAACACTGAAGCTTTCTTT. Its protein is CASSRDKGGPNTEAFF.

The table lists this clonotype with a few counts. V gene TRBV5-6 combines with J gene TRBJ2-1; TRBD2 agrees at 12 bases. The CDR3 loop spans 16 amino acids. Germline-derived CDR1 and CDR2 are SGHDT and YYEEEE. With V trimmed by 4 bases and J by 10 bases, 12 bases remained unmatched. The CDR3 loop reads CASSHPGTSGSREQFF. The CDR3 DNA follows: TGTGCCAGCAGCCACCCCGGGACTAGCGGGTCTCGGGAGCAGTTCTTC.

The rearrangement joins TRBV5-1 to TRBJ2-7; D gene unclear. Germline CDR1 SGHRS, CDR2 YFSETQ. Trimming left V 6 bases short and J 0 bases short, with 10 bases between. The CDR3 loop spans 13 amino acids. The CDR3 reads CASMPASSYEQYF. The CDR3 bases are TGCGCCAGCATGCCAGCGAGCTCCTACGAGCAGTACTTC.

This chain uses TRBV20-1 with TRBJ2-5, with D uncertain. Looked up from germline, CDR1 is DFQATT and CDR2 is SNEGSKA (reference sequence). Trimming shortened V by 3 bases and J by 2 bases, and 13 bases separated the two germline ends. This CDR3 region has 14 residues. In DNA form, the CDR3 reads TGCAGTGCTAGGGTGGAGATAGGGCAAGAGACCCAGTACTTC. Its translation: CSARVEIGQETQYF.

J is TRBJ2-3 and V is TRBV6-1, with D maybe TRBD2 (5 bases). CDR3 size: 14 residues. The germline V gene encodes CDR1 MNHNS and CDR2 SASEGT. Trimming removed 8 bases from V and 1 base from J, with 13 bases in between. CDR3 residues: CASLSSGGTDTQYF. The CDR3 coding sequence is TGTGCCAGCCTTTCCAGCGGCGGCACAGATACGCAGTATTTT.

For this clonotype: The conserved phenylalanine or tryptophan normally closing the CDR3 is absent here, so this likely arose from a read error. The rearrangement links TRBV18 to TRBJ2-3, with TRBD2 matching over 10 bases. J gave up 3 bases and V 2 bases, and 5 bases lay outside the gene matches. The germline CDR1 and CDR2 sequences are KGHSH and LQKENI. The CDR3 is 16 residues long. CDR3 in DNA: TGTGCCAGCTCACCAGATTTAGCGGGAGGAACAGATACGCAGTATCTT. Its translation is CASSPDLAGGTDTQYL.

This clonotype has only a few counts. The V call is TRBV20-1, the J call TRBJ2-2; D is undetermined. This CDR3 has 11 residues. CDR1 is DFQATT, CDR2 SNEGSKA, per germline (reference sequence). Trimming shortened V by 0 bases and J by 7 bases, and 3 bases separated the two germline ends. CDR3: CSARDDGELFF. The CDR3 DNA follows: TGCAGTGCTAGAGATGACGGGGAGCTGTTTTTT.

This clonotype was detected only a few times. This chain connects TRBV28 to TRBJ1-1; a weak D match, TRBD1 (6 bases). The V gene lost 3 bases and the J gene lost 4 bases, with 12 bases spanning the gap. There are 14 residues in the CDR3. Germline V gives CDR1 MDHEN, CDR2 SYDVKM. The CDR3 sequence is CASSLGGRTTEAFF. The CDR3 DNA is TGTGCCAGCAGTTTGGGGGGGCGGACCACTGAAGCTTTCTTT.

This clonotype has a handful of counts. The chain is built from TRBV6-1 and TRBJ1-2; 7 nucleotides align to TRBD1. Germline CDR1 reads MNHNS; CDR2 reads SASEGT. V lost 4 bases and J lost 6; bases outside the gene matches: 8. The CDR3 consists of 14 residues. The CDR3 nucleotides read TGTGCCAGCAGTGCCCTAGTTGGGACAGATGGCTACACCTTC. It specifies CASSALVGTDGYTF.

CDR3 amino acids: CASSGTGDQETQYF. CDR3 DNA sequence: TGTGCCAGCAGCGGGACAGGGGACCAAGAGACCCAGTACTTC. V usage is TRBV9 and J usage is TRBJ2-5; TRBD1 matches at 9 bases. Trimming cost V 3 bases and J 0 bases; bases outside gene matches: 0. CDR1 is SGDLS and CDR2 is YYNGEE in the germline V gene. The CDR3 runs 14 residues.

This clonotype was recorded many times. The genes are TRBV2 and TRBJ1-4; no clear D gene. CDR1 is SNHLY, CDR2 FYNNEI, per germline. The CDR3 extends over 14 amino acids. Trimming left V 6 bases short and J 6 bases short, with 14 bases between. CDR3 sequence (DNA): TGTGCCAGCAGAAGGTCGTCCGGCGATGAAAAACTGTTTTTT. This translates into CASRRSSGDEKLFF.

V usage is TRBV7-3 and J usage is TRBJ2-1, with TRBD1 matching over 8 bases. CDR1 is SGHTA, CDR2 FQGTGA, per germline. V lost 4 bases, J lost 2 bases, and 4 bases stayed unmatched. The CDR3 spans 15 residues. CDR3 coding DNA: TGTGCCAGCAGCTCCACAGGGGGGACCTACAATGAGCAGTTCTTC. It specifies CASSSTGGTYNEQFF.

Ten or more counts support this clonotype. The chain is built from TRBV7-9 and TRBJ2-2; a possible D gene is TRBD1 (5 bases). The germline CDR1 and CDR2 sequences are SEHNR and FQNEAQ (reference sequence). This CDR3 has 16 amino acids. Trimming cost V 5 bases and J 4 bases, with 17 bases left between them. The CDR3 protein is CASSPLGRRGTGELFF. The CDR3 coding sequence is TGTGCCAGCAGCCCCCTAGGGCGAAGGGGCACCGGGGAGCTGTTTTTT.

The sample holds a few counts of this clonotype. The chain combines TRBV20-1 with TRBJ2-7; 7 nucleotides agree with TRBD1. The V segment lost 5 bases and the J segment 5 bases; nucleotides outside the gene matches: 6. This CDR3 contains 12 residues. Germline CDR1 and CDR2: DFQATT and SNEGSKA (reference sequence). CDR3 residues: CSAQGEIDEQYF. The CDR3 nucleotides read TGCAGTGCTCAGGGGGAAATTGACGAGCAGTACTTC.

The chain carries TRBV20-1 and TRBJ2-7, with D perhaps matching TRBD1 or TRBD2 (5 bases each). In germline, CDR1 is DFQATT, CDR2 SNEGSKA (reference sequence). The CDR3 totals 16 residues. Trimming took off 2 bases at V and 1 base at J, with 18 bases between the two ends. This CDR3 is CSARSIDGARSYEQYF. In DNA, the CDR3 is TGCAGTGCTAGAAGCATTGACGGGGCGCGGTCCTACGAGCAGTACTTC.

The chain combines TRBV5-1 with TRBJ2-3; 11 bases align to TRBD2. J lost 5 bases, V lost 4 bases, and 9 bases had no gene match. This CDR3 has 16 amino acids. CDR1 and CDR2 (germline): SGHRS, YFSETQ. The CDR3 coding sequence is TGCGCCAGCAGCCTGGACGGGACTAGCGGTGGAGATACGCAGTATTTT. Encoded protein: CASSLDGTSGGDTQYF.

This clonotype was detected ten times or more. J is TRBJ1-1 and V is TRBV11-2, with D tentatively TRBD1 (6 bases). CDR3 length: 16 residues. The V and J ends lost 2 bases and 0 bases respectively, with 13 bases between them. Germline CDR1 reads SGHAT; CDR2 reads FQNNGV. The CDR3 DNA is TGTGCCAGCAGCTTAAGGTTAGGACAGATGAACACTGAAGCTTTCTTT. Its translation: CASSLRLGQMNTEAFF.